The 21 T cell receptor beta chains in this list originate from one sample, sequenced in a study of cytomegalovirus exposure and HLA in healthy donors. The study ran its PCR with 60 Vbeta and 13 Jbeta primers. The protocol was immunoSEQ multiplex PCR, while the TCRdb copy is restricted to in-frame clones and leaves out a portion. Of over 95,000 clones listed, over 65% are singletons. Source material: PBMCs. These receptors originate from a female donor in good health and CMV-seronegative.

This rearrangement joins TRBV7-2 to TRBJ2-7; no definite D call. The CDR3 is 14 amino acids. The V end was cut by 1 base, the J end by 0 bases, with 7 bases between. The germline V gene has CDR1 SGHTA and CDR2 FQGNSA. CDR3 coding DNA: TGTGCCAGCAGCTTAGGGCCCTTCTCCTACGAGCAGTACTTC. This gives the protein CASSLGPFSYEQYF.

This rearrangement joins TRBV7-9 to TRBJ2-1; D remains unclear. The V gene lost 2 bases and the J gene lost 7 bases, with 9 bases spanning the gap. The CDR3 has 13 amino acids. Germline CDR1 SEHNR, CDR2 FQNEAQ (reference sequence). As DNA, the CDR3 is TGTGCCAGCAGCTTAACCGTTAGAAATGAGCAGTTCTTC. It encodes CASSLTVRNEQFF.

The chain employs TRBV9 and TRBJ2-1; 7 nucleotides match TRBD2. Germline V gene lookup returns CDR1 SGDLS and CDR2 YYNGEE. The trim removed 10 bases at V and 6 bases at J, leaving 13 bases unmatched. The CDR3 spans 14 residues. The CDR3 nucleotides are TGTGCCTCTAACGTCGGGGGGTCCCTCAATGAGCAGTTCTTC. Its translation is CASNVGGSLNEQFF.

The rearrangement joins TRBV2 to TRBJ2-6; D call uncertain. Trimming removed 7 bases from V and 0 bases from J, with 13 bases in between. This CDR3 comprises 16 residues. Germline V lookup: CDR1 SNHLY, CDR2 FYNNEI. Here the CDR3 reads CASNPRLFSGANVLTF. The DNA for the CDR3 is TGTGCCAGCAACCCTAGGTTATTCTCTGGGGCCAACGTCCTGACTTTC. The whole variable domain, remainder taken from reference TRBV2 and TRBJ2-6, is EPEVTQTPSHQVTQMGQEVILRCVPISNHLYFYWYRQILGQKVEFLVSFYNNEISEKSEIFDDQFSVERPDGSNFTLKIRSTKLEDSAMYFCASNPRLFSGANVLTFGAGSRLTVL.

The chain couples TRBV6-6 to TRBJ1-5; D might be TRBD1 (5 bases). V was trimmed by 6 bases and J by 4 bases, leaving 16 bases between them. Germline V gives CDR1 MNHNY, CDR2 SVGAGI (reference sequence). The length of the CDR3 is 15 residues. The chain's CDR3 is CASSSADTPNQPQHF. The CDR3 DNA sequence: TGTGCCAGCAGCTCCGCGGACACGCCAAATCAGCCCCAGCATTTT.

The chain combines TRBV6-5 with TRBJ2-5, with D maybe TRBD1 (5 bases). The DNA end is more similar to TRBJ2-7, so the J call may be wrong. This CDR3 has 14 amino acids. Germline CDR1 MNHEY, CDR2 SVGAGI. The CDR3 protein is CASSTGGASYEQYF. CDR3 nucleotide sequence: TGTGCCAGCAGCACCGGTGGGGCCTCCTACGAGCAGTACTTC.

The V gene is TRBV2, the J gene TRBJ1-6; tentatively, D is TRBD1 (5 bases). The V and J ends lost 11 bases and 6 bases respectively, with 14 bases between them. Germline V lookup: CDR1 SNHLY, CDR2 FYNNEI. The CDR3 contains 13 residues. The CDR3 reads CAGTAGVNSPLHF. The CDR3 DNA reads TGTGCCGGTACAGCGGGGGTTAATTCACCCCTCCACTTT. Combining the CDR3 with reference TRBV2 and TRBJ1-6 gives the whole variable domain EPEVTQTPSHQVTQMGQEVILRCVPISNHLYFYWYRQILGQKVEFLVSFYNNEISEKSEIFDDQFSVERPDGSNFTLKIRSTKLEDSAMYFCAGTAGVNSPLHFGNGTRLTVT.

This rearrangement joins TRBV7-3 to TRBJ2-5; TRBD1 is a possible D gene (6 bases). Trimming removed 5 bases at V and 7 bases at J, with 17 bases between. Germline CDR1 SGHTA, CDR2 FQGTGA. The CDR3 has 14 residues. CDR3: CASSPGSLGGTQYF. CDR3 in DNA: TGTGCCAGCAGCCCCGGGTCCCTAGGGGGGACCCAGTACTTC.

The chain carries TRBV5-1 and TRBJ1-6; TRBD1 matches 11 bases. Trimming removed 5 bases from V and 11 bases from J; junction bases left unmatched: 9. The CDR3 is 15 residues long. Germline CDR1 SGHRS, CDR2 YFSETQ. In DNA, the CDR3 is TGCGCCAGCAGTCGGGACAGGGGGGCGGCTCCACCCCTCCACTTT. Protein sequence: CASSRDRGAAPPLHF.

The chain has TRBV10-2 and TRBJ2-7, with D unresolved. Germline V gene lookup returns CDR1 WSHSY and CDR2 SAAADI. V lost 5 bases and J lost 2, with 10 bases in between. The CDR3 covers 13 residues. The CDR3, as DNA: TGCGCCAGCAGTAATCGACAAGCCTACGAGCAGTACTTC. It translates to CASSNRQAYEQYF.

This chain links TRBV19 with TRBJ2-6; 10 bases align to TRBD1. V gave up 5 bases and J gave up 4 bases; unmatched junction bases: 20. Germline V gene data show CDR1 as LNHDA and CDR2 as SQIVND (reference sequence). The CDR3 is made up of 21 amino acids. The CDR3 protein is CASSLGPGQGNEVAGANVLTF. The CDR3 DNA follows: TGTGCCAGTAGTCTAGGACCGGGACAGGGGAACGAGGTGGCCGGGGCCAACGTCCTGACTTTC.

The chain couples TRBV6-5 to TRBJ2-7, with D tentatively TRBD1 (5 bases). The CDR3 runs to 12 residues. CDR1 is MNHEY and CDR2 is SVGAGI in the germline V gene. V was clipped by 5 bases and J by 5 bases, with 10 bases between them. The CDR3 DNA follows: TGTGCCAGCAGTCTGATGGGGCACGAGCAGTACTTC. Translation: CASSLMGHEQYF.

In its sample, this clone was seen a few times. The chain is built from TRBV21-1 and TRBJ1-1. TRBV21-1 is a pseudogene locus. The CDR3 loop spans 15 amino acids. In DNA, the CDR3 is TGTGCCAGCAGCAACGGGGGGGCAGGTCAAGACGAAGCTTTCTTT. Protein sequence: CASSNGGAGQDEAFF.

The chain has TRBV30 and TRBJ1-2; TRBD1 is a possible D gene (5 bases). The ends were cut back, 4 bases at V and 7 bases at J, with 16 bases in the middle. Looked up from germline, CDR1 is GTSNPN and CDR2 is SVGIG (reference sequence). The CDR3 contains 13 residues. The CDR3 DNA follows: TGTGCCTGGAATGGGCAGGGTCGAGCTGGCTACACCTTC. It codes for CAWNGQGRAGYTF.

Written as DNA, the CDR3 is TGTGCCAGCAGTACCCAGGGAGGGGAAGATGAAAAACTGTTTTTT. Its translation: CASSTQGGEDEKLFF. The chain carries TRBV28 and TRBJ1-4, with D maybe TRBD1 (5 bases). In germline, CDR1 is MDHEN, CDR2 SYDVKM. V was trimmed by 5 bases and J by 6 bases, leaving 16 bases between them. The CDR3 consists of 15 residues.

The rearrangement uses TRBV5-1 and TRBJ2-5, with 10 bases fitting TRBD2. CDR1 and CDR2 (germline): SGHRS, YFSETQ. There are 18 residues in the CDR3. After removal of 1 base from V and 4 bases from J, the junction contained 13 bases not matched to a gene. Here the CDR3 reads CASSLSKERGGSGETQYF. The CDR3 DNA sequence: TGCGCCAGCAGCTTGAGTAAGGAGCGGGGGGGCTCCGGAGAGACCCAGTACTTC.

This sequence joins TRBV2 and TRBJ2-2; 8 nucleotides align to TRBD2. Trimming cost V 8 bases and J 5 bases; bases outside gene matches: 10. Per germline, CDR1 SNHLY and CDR2 FYNNEI. The CDR3 loop spans 15 amino acids. CDR3 nucleotide sequence: TGTGCCAGCGAAACCGGGGGGGCAAGGACCGGGGAGCTGTTTTTT. Amino acid sequence: CASETGGARTGELFF. The whole variable domain, filled in from reference TRBV2 and TRBJ2-2, reads EPEVTQTPSHQVTQMGQEVILRCVPISNHLYFYWYRQILGQKVEFLVSFYNNEISEKSEIFDDQFSVERPDGSNFTLKIRSTKLEDSAMYFCASETGGARTGELFFGEGSRLTVL.

The chain employs TRBV7-9 and TRBJ1-1; 9 nucleotides align to TRBD1. There are 17 residues in the CDR3. The germline V gene has CDR1 SEHNR and CDR2 FQNEAQ (reference sequence). The V gene end was trimmed by 7 bases and the J gene end by 0 bases; junction bases not matched to a gene: 12. CDR3 in amino acids: CASNPDRGSFMNTEAFF. DNA for the CDR3: TGTGCCAGCAACCCGGACAGGGGTTCCTTCATGAACACTGAAGCTTTCTTT.

The genes are TRBV9 and TRBJ1-6, with D tentatively TRBD1 (5 bases). CDR1 SGDLS and CDR2 YYNGEE come from the germline V gene. Between the trimmed V and J ends, which lost 1 base and 9 bases, there was a span of 17 bases. CDR3 size: 16 residues. The DNA for the CDR3 is TGTGCCAGCAGCGTATCCCCGGGACTTGATAGTTCACCCCTCCACTTT. This codes for CASSVSPGLDSSPLHF.

This clone has just a few counts. The chain carries TRBV10-1 and TRBJ1-1; 9 positions agree with TRBD1. The ends lost 5 bases at V and 7 bases at J; junction bases unmatched: 8. Germline values: CDR1 WNHNN, CDR2 SYGVQD (reference sequence). The CDR3 sequence is 14 residues long. CDR3 DNA sequence: TGCGCCAGCAGTCCTGCCCGGGACAGGGTTGAAGCTTTCTTT. Its protein product is CASSPARDRVEAFF.

This chain links TRBV27 with TRBJ2-3; 11 bases line up with TRBD2. The length of the CDR3 is 19 residues. Germline V lookup: CDR1 MNHEY, CDR2 SMNVEV (reference sequence). V was clipped by 6 bases and J by 0 bases; unmatched bases: 14. The CDR3 loop is CASSRTSGGPLTSTDTQYF. DNA for the CDR3: TGTGCCAGCAGCCGAACTAGCGGGGGACCTTTAACTAGCACAGATACGCAGTATTTT.